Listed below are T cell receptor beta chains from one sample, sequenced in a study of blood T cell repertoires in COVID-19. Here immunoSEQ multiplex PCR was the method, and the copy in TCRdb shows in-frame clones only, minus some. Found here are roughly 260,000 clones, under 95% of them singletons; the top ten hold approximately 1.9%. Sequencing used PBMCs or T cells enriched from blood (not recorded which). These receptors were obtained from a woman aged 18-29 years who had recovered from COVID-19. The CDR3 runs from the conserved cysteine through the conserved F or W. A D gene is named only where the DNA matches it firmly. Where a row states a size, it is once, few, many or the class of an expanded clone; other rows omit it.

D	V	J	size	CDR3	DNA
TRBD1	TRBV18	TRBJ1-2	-	CASSPAGTGTGYTF	TGTGCCAGCTCACCGGCCGGGACAGGGACCGGCTACACCTTC
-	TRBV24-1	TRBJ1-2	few	CATSDLSGTGGYTF	TGTGCCACCAGTGATTTGTCGGGCACAGGTGGCTACACCTTC
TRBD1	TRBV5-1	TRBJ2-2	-	CASGTGNTGELFF	TGCGCCAGCGGGACAGGGAACACCGGGGAGCTGTTTTTT
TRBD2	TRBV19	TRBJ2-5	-	CASSTGLAGTQYF	TGTGCCAGTAGTACAGGACTAGCGGGGACCCAGTACTTC
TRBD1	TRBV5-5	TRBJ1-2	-	CASHSTFGTGVPVYYGYTF	TGTGCCAGCCACTCTACCTTCGGGACAGGGGTCCCCGTCTACTATGGCTACACCTTC
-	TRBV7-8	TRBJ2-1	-	CASSPPGVHSSYNEQFF	TGTGCCAGCAGCCCCCCCGGTGTCCACAGCTCCTACAATGAGCAGTTCTTC
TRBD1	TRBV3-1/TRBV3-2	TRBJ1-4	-	CASSPGQGGEKLFF	TGTGCCAGCAGCCCGGGACAGGGGGGTGAAAAACTGTTTTTT
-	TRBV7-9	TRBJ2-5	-	CASSLDGETQYF	TGTGCCAGCAGCTTAGACGGAGAGACCCAGTACTTC
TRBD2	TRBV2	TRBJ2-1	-	CATVREREFPDEQFF	TGTGCCACCGTGCGGGAGCGGGAATTCCCGGATGAGCAGTTCTTC
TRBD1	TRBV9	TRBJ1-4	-	CASSVDAGGREKLFF	TGTGCCAGCAGCGTAGATGCAGGGGGGAGGGAAAAACTGTTTTTT
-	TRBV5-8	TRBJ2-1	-	CASSLDPVQFYNEQFF	TGTGCCAGCAGCTTGGACCCGGTACAGTTCTACAATGAGCAGTTCTTC
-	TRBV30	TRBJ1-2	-	CAFHREDGYTF	TGTGCCTTCCACAGGGAAGATGGCTACACCTTC
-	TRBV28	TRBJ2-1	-	CASSLGSEQFF	TGTGCCAGCAGTTTGGGGAGTGAGCAGTTCTTC
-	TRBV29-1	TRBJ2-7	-	CSVRDQGLREQYF	TGCAGCGTTCGTGATCAGGGGTTACGCGAGCAGTACTTC
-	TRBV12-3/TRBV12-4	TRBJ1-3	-	CASSLLADTIYF	TGTGCCAGCAGTCTTCTTGCGGACACCATATATTTT
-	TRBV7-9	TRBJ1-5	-	CASSLGSIQPQHF	TGTGCCAGCAGCTTAGGAAGCATTCAGCCCCAGCATTTT
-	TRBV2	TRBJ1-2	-	CASHSGQTYGYTF	TGTGCCAGCCATTCCGGACAGACTTATGGCTACACCTTC
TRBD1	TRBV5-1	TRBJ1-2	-	CASSWSGTGEVDYTF	TGCGCCAGCAGCTGGTCCGGGACAGGGGAGGTGGACTACACCTTC
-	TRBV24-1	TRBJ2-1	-	CATSAETNYDEQFF	TGTGCCACCAGTGCCGAGACTAATTATGATGAGCAGTTCTTC
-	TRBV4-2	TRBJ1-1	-	CASSQDRGTEAFF	TGTGCCAGCAGCCAAGATCGGGGGACTGAAGCTTTCTTT
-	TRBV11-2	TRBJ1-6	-	CASSLEQGTSPLHF	TGTGCCAGCAGCTTAGAACAGGGCACCTCACCCCTCCACTTT
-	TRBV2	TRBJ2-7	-	CASSEIVQGEQYF	TGTGCCAGCAGTGAAATTGTACAGGGCGAGCAGTACTTC
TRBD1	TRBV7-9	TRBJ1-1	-	CASRPNLRQGDTEAFF	TGTGCCAGCAGACCTAACCTTCGACAGGGGGACACTGAAGCTTTCTTT
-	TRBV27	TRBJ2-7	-	CASRRRGDTYEQYF	TGTGCCAGCAGACGCAGGGGCGATACCTACGAGCAGTACTTC
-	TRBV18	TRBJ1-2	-	CASSPGEANYGYTF	TGTGCCAGCTCACCAGGGGAGGCTAACTATGGCTACACCTTC
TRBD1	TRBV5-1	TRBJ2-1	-	CASSVMTGTGNGDEQFF	TGCGCCAGCAGCGTGATGACCGGGACAGGGAACGGAGATGAGCAGTTCTTC
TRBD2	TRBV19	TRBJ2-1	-	CASSANLAGGPFEQFF	TGTGCCAGTAGTGCGAATCTAGCGGGAGGGCCGTTTGAGCAGTTCTTC
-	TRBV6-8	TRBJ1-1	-	CASSFIEAFF	TGTGCCAGCAGTTTTATCGAAGCTTTCTTT